The 20 T cell receptor beta chains below come from one sample, sequenced in a study of cytomegalovirus exposure and HLA in healthy donors. The PCR was carried out with 60 Vbeta primers and 13 Jbeta primers. Using immunoSEQ multiplex PCR, the repertoire was profiled, and TCRdb retains in-frame clones only, with some absent. Among about 130,000 clones listed, less than 75% were seen once. The sample was PBMCs. Receptor source: a woman in her forties in good health and CMV-seropositive.

The rearrangement links TRBV5-6 to TRBJ1-5, with unresolved D. The V and J ends lost 4 bases and 0 bases respectively, with 14 bases between them. Per germline, CDR1 SGHDT and CDR2 YYEEEE. The CDR3 is 16 amino acids. The CDR3 region is CASSASTRGSNQPQHF. Written as DNA, the CDR3 is TGTGCCAGCAGCGCTTCAACGCGGGGTAGCAATCAGCCCCAGCATTTT. Using reference TRBV5-6 and TRBJ1-5 for the parts outside the CDR3, the full variable domain is DAGVTQSPTHLIKTRGQQVTLRCSPKSGHDTVSWYQQALGQGPQFIFQYYEEEERQRGNFPDRFSGHQFPNYSSELNVNALLLGDSALYLCASSASTRGSNQPQHFGDGTRLSIL.

The chain carries TRBV7-3 and TRBJ2-1, with 10 bases fitting TRBD2. With 5 bases clipped from V and 8 bases from J, the junction kept 12 bases outside the gene matches. This CDR3 contains 16 residues. The germline gives CDR1 SGHTA, CDR2 FQGTGA. The CDR3 DNA is TGTGCCAGCAGCCTTCAAGCGGGAGGGCCTAGTTATGAGCAGTTCTTC. This translates into CASSLQAGGPSYEQFF.

The chain links TRBV19 to TRBJ1-5, with TRBD1 matching over 8 bases. Trimming at V came to 4 bases and at J to 4 bases, leaving 6 bases not matched to a gene. In germline, CDR1 is LNHDA, CDR2 SQIVND (reference sequence). This CDR3 is 15 amino acids long. CDR3 sequence reads: CASSSGQGWNQPQHF. In DNA, the CDR3 is TGTGCCAGTAGTAGCGGACAGGGATGGAATCAGCCCCAGCATTTT.

In its sample, this clone was seen a few times. The chain uses TRBV6-5 and TRBJ2-3; D not resolved. The germline V gene encodes CDR1 MNHEY and CDR2 SVGAGI. The CDR3 runs to 13 residues. V lost 6 bases, J lost 5 bases, and 12 bases lay in between. The DNA of the CDR3 is TGTGCCAGCAGCCAGGTTCCCGAAGATACGCAGTATTTT. This gives the protein CASSQVPEDTQYF.

This chain uses TRBV28 with TRBJ1-1, with 8 bases aligning to TRBD1. The CDR3 has 15 amino acids. Germline V gene lookup returns CDR1 MDHEN and CDR2 SYDVKM. After removal of 5 bases from V and 1 base from J, the junction contained 6 bases not matched to a gene. CDR3 sequence (DNA): TGTGCCAGCAGTCGACCCGGACAGGGGAACACTGAAGCTTTCTTT. This gives the protein CASSRPGQGNTEAFF.

V gene TRBV7-2 combines with J gene TRBJ1-2; the D gene is possibly TRBD1 (5 bases). CDR1 is SGHTA and CDR2 is FQGNSA in the germline V gene. Trimming left V 5 bases short and J 6 bases short, with 19 bases between. The CDR3 loop spans 15 amino acids. Written as DNA, the CDR3 is TGTGCCAGCAGCCACCCGCAGGTAGGGGCTGATGGCTACACCTTC. Translating gives CASSHPQVGADGYTF.

V is TRBV5-8 and J is TRBJ1-4, with a possible D match to TRBD1 (5 bases). V lost 2 bases and J lost 7, with 12 bases in between. The CDR3 spans 14 residues. Germline CDR1 reads SGHTS; CDR2 reads YDEGEE. The CDR3 reads CASSFGGGSEKLFF. The CDR3 region has the DNA TGTGCCAGCAGCTTTGGCGGGGGAAGTGAAAAACTGTTTTTT. Full variable domain (missing parts from reference TRBV5-8 and TRBJ1-4): EAGVTQSPTHLIKTRGQQATLRCSPISGHTSVYWYQQALGLGLQFLLWYDEGEERNRGNFPPRFSGRQFPNYSSELNVNALELEDSALYLCASSFGGGSEKLFFGSGTQLSVL.

The rearrangement links TRBV10-3 to TRBJ2-3; no clear D. V was pared by 6 bases and J by 5 bases, with 18 bases between. CDR1 and CDR2 from the germline V gene are ENHRY and SYGVKD. The CDR3 consists of 15 residues. CDR3 sequence: CAISETGTPGDTQYF. The CDR3 DNA follows: TGTGCCATCAGCGAAACTGGAACCCCGGGAGATACGCAGTATTTT.

This clone showed up just once. The chain couples TRBV18 to TRBJ2-1, with TRBD1 matching 8 bases. Germline-derived CDR1 and CDR2 are KGHSH and LQKENI. The CDR3 runs 15 residues. Trimming took 4 bases from V and 8 from J; bases not matched to a gene: 10. The CDR3 nucleotides are TGTGCCAGCTCACATACCGGGACAGGTTGGGATGAGCAGTTCTTC. The encoded protein is CASSHTGTGWDEQFF.

The gene calls are TRBV6-5 and TRBJ1-5; D not certain. This CDR3 contains 13 residues. Deletions cut 2 bases from V and 6 bases from J, with 8 bases between. Germline V gene data show CDR1 as MNHEY and CDR2 as SVGAGI. CDR3 region: CASSYVSGQPQHF. The DNA of the CDR3 is TGTGCCAGCAGTTACGTCAGTGGTCAGCCCCAGCATTTT.

The rearrangement links TRBV6-1 to TRBJ1-5, with D possibly TRBD1 on 6 matching bases. CDR1 MNHNS and CDR2 SASEGT come from the germline V gene. This CDR3 region has 14 residues. Trimming left V 5 bases short and J 5 bases short, with 13 bases between. The CDR3 reads CASSPNRVDQPQHF. In nucleotides, the CDR3 is TGTGCCAGCAGTCCTAACAGGGTGGATCAGCCCCAGCATTTT.

This clone showed up just once. This chain links TRBV7-2 with TRBJ2-5; D unresolved. The CDR3 is 15 residues long. CDR1 is SGHTA and CDR2 is FQGNSA in the germline V gene. V lost 5 bases, J lost 5 bases, and 18 bases lay in between. This CDR3 reads CASSQIRSIGETQYF. The DNA for the CDR3 is TGTGCCAGCAGCCAGATTCGTAGCATCGGGGAGACCCAGTACTTC.

Points on this clone: Other DNA sequences in the sample encode the same CDR3. The V and J genes are TRBV18 and TRBJ1-5; the D is unclear. With 6 bases removed from V and 2 bases from J, the gap between germline ends came to 11 bases. The germline gives CDR1 KGHSH, CDR2 LQKENI. This CDR3 region has 14 residues. CDR3 in amino acids: CASSLAQGNQPQHF. As DNA, the CDR3 is TGTGCCAGCTCCCTGGCGCAGGGCAATCAGCCCCAGCATTTT.

This rearrangement joins TRBV11-2 to TRBJ2-1, with D possibly being TRBD2 (6 bases). V lost 0 bases, J lost 7 bases, and 10 bases lay in between. Germline V gene sequence: CDR1 SGHAT, CDR2 FQNNGV. The CDR3 covers 14 residues. CDR3: CASSLEDYRNEQFF. DNA of the CDR3: TGTGCCAGCAGCTTAGAGGACTATCGGAATGAGCAGTTCTTC. Using reference TRBV11-2 and TRBJ2-1 for the parts outside the CDR3, the full variable domain is EAGVAQSPRYKIIEKRQSVAFWCNPISGHATLYWYQQILGQGPKLLIQFQNNGVVDDSQLPKDRFSAERLKGVDSTLKIQPAKLEDSAVYLCASSLEDYRNEQFFGPGTRLTVL.

V and J are TRBV5-1 and TRBJ2-3; maybe TRBD2 (7 bases). With 0 bases removed from V and 3 bases from J, the gap between germline ends came to 14 bases. The germline gives CDR1 SGHRS, CDR2 YFSETQ. The CDR3 loop spans 16 amino acids. The CDR3 coding sequence is TGCGCCAGCAGCTTGGGGCGGGGGCCGGCTACAGATACGCAGTATTTT. Translating gives CASSLGRGPATDTQYF.

In this sample, this clone turned up once. The gene calls are TRBV28 and TRBJ1-2; D is ambiguous. CDR1 MDHEN and CDR2 SYDVKM come from the germline V gene. V gave up 6 bases and J gave up 4 bases, with 12 bases separating them. This CDR3 is built from 13 residues. The CDR3 sequence: CASSTIRGYGYTF. The CDR3, as DNA: TGTGCCAGCAGCACTATTCGAGGCTATGGCTACACCTTC.

The rearrangement uses TRBV28 and TRBJ2-1; 7 bases are a match to TRBD2. Germline V lookup: CDR1 MDHEN, CDR2 SYDVKM. The CDR3 runs to 14 residues. With V trimmed by 6 bases and J by 7 bases, 9 bases remained unmatched. CDR3: CASRRRRENNEQFF. CDR3 bases: TGTGCCAGCAGGAGACGGCGGGAGAATAATGAGCAGTTCTTC.

As concerns this clone: The junction departs from germline at one end; a sequencing error may be responsible. The identical CDR3 is also encoded by other nucleotide sequences in the sample. This sequence joins TRBV5-1 and TRBJ1-1; D unresolved. CDR1 is SGHRS, CDR2 YFSETQ, per germline. This CDR3 is built from 15 residues. The CDR3, as DNA: TGCGCCAGCAGCTTGATGGTCACGGGGAACACTGAAGCTTTCTTC. Protein sequence: CASSLMVTGNTEAFF.

This clone occurred a few times. The chain joins TRBV6-4 to TRBJ2-3; 9 positions match TRBD2. The CDR3 runs to 16 residues. The V segment lost 0 bases and the J segment 4 bases; nucleotides outside the gene matches: 5. Germline CDR1 is MRHNA and CDR2 is SNTAGT. The CDR3 DNA reads TGTGCCAGCAGTGACTCTGGCGGGGGGGCCGCAGATACGCAGTATTTT. Protein: CASSDSGGGAADTQYF.

The genes are TRBV9 and TRBJ2-1; TRBD2 is a possible D gene (6 bases). The CDR3 sequence is 15 residues long. Germline-derived CDR1 and CDR2 are SGDLS and YYNGEE. Deletions cut 3 bases from V and 6 bases from J, with 16 bases between. The CDR3 spells CASSGGALGGNEQFF. DNA for the CDR3: TGTGCCAGCAGCGGGGGAGCGCTCGGGGGCAATGAGCAGTTCTTC. Full variable domain (outside the CDR3, taken from reference TRBV9 and TRBJ2-1): DSGVTQTPKHLITATGQRVTLRCSPRSGDLSVYWYQQSLDQGLQFLIQYYNGEERAKGNILERFSAQQFPDLHSELNLSSLELGDSALYFCASSGGALGGNEQFFGPGTRLTVL.